This record looks at one TCR beta chain sequence and its context. Its antigen is as yet unknown. Additional DNA sequences in this sample encode the identical CDR3. CDR1 and CDR2 (germline): SGDLS, YYNGEE. The trim removed 3 bases at V and 2 bases at J, leaving 5 bases unmatched. The CDR3 is made up of 15 amino acids. Using immunoSEQ multiplex PCR, the repertoire was profiled, and TCRdb retains in-frame clones only, with some absent. This table holds 2 million to 3 million clones, approximately 94% found once. Each sample came from a Caucasian adult donor living in Nashville, Tennessee. These data originate in a study of shared clonotypes between healthy human individuals. About the research overall: Per-donor plates numbered three CD4 naive, three CD4 memory, two CD8 naive and one CD8 memory. Overall study findings and caveats: Some clonotypes were shared by all four sorted-subset donors, while others were not shared. The non-shared ones had lower generation probabilities than the shared ones. A handful of donors shared about 4.8% of their naive CD4 clonotypes.

The chain combines TRBV9 with TRBJ1-1; TRBD1 agrees at 9 bases. Material: naive CD4+ T cells from PBMCs. Subset reported: CD45RA+ positively selected. This clonotype originated in a man younger than 30 in good health. Some clones in this sample may be carry-over from other donors' samples. The CDR3 region is CASSAGQGLNTEAFF. CDR3 nucleotides: TGTGCCAGCAGCGCCGGACAGGGGTTAAACACTGAAGCTTTCTTT.